The 14 T cell receptor beta chains below all came from one sample that was sequenced in a study of post-analysis software for immune sequencing data. Study observations and caveats: Relative to controls, patients had 4 or 5 TRBV segments at higher frequency, with TRBV5-6, TRBV5-1 and TRBV20-1 among these.

Antigen specificity for these receptors is unknown. Prepared TCR beta cDNA libraries contained unique molecular identifiers. TCRdb reprocessed the PCR reads via MiXCR and lists one record per CDR3 protein. The table lists roughly 650,000 distinct CDR3 sequences, around 64% of them singletons. The source material was blood. The receptors were sampled from a girl aged 2-15 years with multiple sclerosis.

The CDR3 DNA sequence: TGTGCCAGCACCCCAACACTAGCGGGCGACTACAATGAGCAGTTCTTC. Translation: CASTPTLAGDYNEQFF. V and J are TRBV6-6 and TRBJ2-1; 9 nucleotides match TRBD2. Germline CDR1 is MNHNY and CDR2 is SVGAGI (reference sequence). The V gene end was trimmed by 7 bases and the J gene end by 3 bases; junction bases not matched to a gene: 10. The CDR3 totals 16 residues.

The genes are TRBV11-2 and TRBJ2-7; D remains unclear. Germline-derived CDR1 and CDR2 are SGHAT and FQNNGV. The CDR3 spans 12 residues. V was clipped by 5 bases and J by 4 bases, with 9 bases between them. The CDR3 region is CASSTLVYEQYF. The CDR3 DNA is TGTGCCAGCAGCACCCTCGTTTACGAGCAGTACTTC. Using reference TRBV11-2 and TRBJ2-7 for the parts outside the CDR3, the full variable domain is EAGVAQSPRYKIIEKRQSVAFWCNPISGHATLYWYQQILGQGPKLLIQFQNNGVVDDSQLPKDRFSAERLKGVDSTLKIQPAKLEDSAVYLCASSTLVYEQYFGPGTRLTVT.

The CDR3 region has the DNA TGTGCCAGCAGCCAACTAGCGGAAAGCTCCTACAATGAGCAGTTCTTC. It is translated as CASSQLAESSYNEQFF. This rearrangement joins TRBV14 to TRBJ2-1; 7 nucleotides align to TRBD2. The V gene end was trimmed by 2 bases and the J gene end by 0 bases; junction bases not matched to a gene: 4. This CDR3 is 16 amino acids long. Germline V CDR1 and CDR2: SGHDN, FVKESK.

Points on this clonotype: A junction end diverges from the germline sequence, so it may reflect a read error. The chain carries TRBV20-1 and TRBJ2-3; no clear D gene. Per germline, CDR1 DFQATT and CDR2 SNEGSKA (reference sequence). This CDR3 spans 11 amino acids. CDR3 DNA: TGCAGTGTTAGAACGGGTGGTACGCAGTATTTT. Translation gives CSVRTGGTQYF.

CDR3 in DNA: TGTGCCAGCAAAGCAGGGGGCGGAGATACGCAGTATTTT. Translated: CASKAGGGDTQYF. The V and J genes are TRBV6-4 and TRBJ2-3; 8 nucleotides align to TRBD1. The CDR3 covers 13 residues. The V gene end was trimmed by 7 bases and the J gene end by 5 bases; junction bases not matched to a gene: 5. Germline V gives CDR1 MRHNA, CDR2 SNTAGT.

The chain links TRBV5-1 to TRBJ2-7, with 7 bases matching TRBD1. Losses at the gene ends were 0 bases for V and 0 bases for J; bases not matched to a gene: 3. The CDR3 is 15 amino acids. Germline V gene lookup returns CDR1 SGHRS and CDR2 YFSETQ. The CDR3 protein is CASSLEGASSYEQYF. CDR3 sequence (DNA): TGCGCCAGCAGCTTGGAGGGGGCCAGCTCCTACGAGCAGTACTTC.

This clonotype was seen only once. This chain uses TRBV27 with TRBJ1-1; possible D gene TRBD1, 5 bases. V was shortened by 6 bases and J by 5 bases, with 16 bases between the two germline ends. Germline CDR1 MNHEY, CDR2 SMNVEV (reference sequence). The CDR3 contains 14 residues. In nucleotides, the CDR3 is TGTGCCAGCAGGGCCCGGAACAGGCTAACTGAAGCTTTCTTT. Protein: CASRARNRLTEAFF.

Regarding this clonotype: One end of the junction does not line up with germline, which may come from a read error. The chain carries TRBV6-5 and TRBJ1-2, with D unclear. Germline V gene data show CDR1 as MNHEY and CDR2 as SVGAGI. The CDR3 sequence is 13 residues long. CDR3 DNA: TGTGCCAGCAGAAAACAGACATCCTATGGCTACATCTTC. Amino acids: CASRKQTSYGYIF.

The gene calls are TRBV20-1 and TRBJ2-5, with TRBD2 identical over 7 bases. This CDR3 spans 16 amino acids. Germline V lookup: CDR1 DFQATT, CDR2 SNEGSKA (reference sequence). The trim removed 0 bases at V and 1 base at J, leaving 8 bases unmatched. The CDR3 DNA reads TGCAGTGCTAGAGATCCCGGGACTATCGGCCAAGAGACCCAGTACTTC. Translation gives CSARDPGTIGQETQYF.

The chain couples TRBV18 to TRBJ2-3; 10 nucleotides agree with TRBD1. The germline CDR1 and CDR2 sequences are KGHSH and LQKENI. With 0 bases clipped from V and 2 bases from J, the junction kept 5 bases outside the gene matches. The length of the CDR3 is 17 residues. CDR3 bases: TGTGCCAGCTCACCACCCAAGGGACAGGGGTCCACAGATACGCAGTATTTT. Translated: CASSPPKGQGSTDTQYF.

The rearrangement joins TRBV15 to TRBJ1-5, with a possible D match to TRBD1 (6 bases). Trimming removed 0 bases at V and 9 bases at J, with 12 bases between. The germline gives CDR1 LNHNV, CDR2 YYDKDF (reference sequence). This CDR3 region has 14 residues. This CDR3 reads CATSREEFRGPQHF. The DNA for the CDR3 is TGTGCCACCAGCAGAGAGGAATTCAGGGGGCCCCAGCATTTT.

The V and J genes are TRBV20-1 and TRBJ2-7; D might be TRBD2 (7 bases). CDR3 length equals 14 residues. CDR1 DFQATT and CDR2 SNEGSKA come from the germline V gene (reference sequence). V was trimmed by 4 bases and J by 1 base, leaving 14 bases between them. The DNA of the CDR3 is TGCAGTGCTATGGGGGGGGGCATTTCCTACGAGCAGTACTTC. Its protein product is CSAMGGGISYEQYF.

In its sample, this clonotype was seen a few times. V gene TRBV29-1 combines with J gene TRBJ2-1; no clear D. V dropped 1 base and J dropped 2 bases, with 24 bases sitting between them. This CDR3 comprises 19 residues. Germline V gives CDR1 SQVTM, CDR2 ANQGSEA. The CDR3 nucleotides are TGCAGCGTTGAAGGAGGCAGGAACCCTGGTAATAACGCCTACAATGAGCAGTTCTTC. Translation gives CSVEGGRNPGNNAYNEQFF.

V is TRBV5-5 and J is TRBJ2-1; D unresolved. The germline V and J ends were trimmed by 3 bases and 2 bases, with 12 bases remaining between them. This CDR3 spans 15 amino acids. Germline values: CDR1 SGHKS, CDR2 YYEKEE (reference sequence). CDR3 region: CASSWAGSAYNEQFF. The CDR3 nucleotides read TGTGCCAGCAGCTGGGCTGGCAGCGCCTACAATGAGCAGTTCTTC.